The rows below give T cell receptor beta chains drawn from one sample of a study of CXCR3-negative and CXCR3-positive naive CD8 T cells. TCRdb re-called the 5' RACE reads, yielding one record per CDR3 amino acid sequence without DNA. The clone table shows about 89,000 distinct CDR3 sequences, with the ten largest holding 0.5% to 0.55%. The sample taken for sequencing was naive CXCR3+ CD8+ T cells from blood. The receptors shown here come from a human donor in good health. Some clones in this sample may be carry-over from other donors' samples. The CDR3 runs from the conserved cysteine through the conserved F or W. The order of the fields is V gene, J gene, CDR3 protein.

>TRBV3-1|TRBJ2-3
CASSQENRPGTQYF
>TRBV29-1|TRBJ1-1
CSVEDGMNTEAFF
>TRBV5-3|TRBJ2-4
CARSFRDILAKNIQYF
>TRBV6-5|TRBJ2-2
CASSYWGTAGTANTGELFF
>TRBV18|TRBJ2-7
CASSPWTSGTYEQYF
>TRBV20-1|TRBJ2-7
CSAQPSGGPGYEQYF
>TRBV14|TRBJ2-1
CASTPGHNEQFF
>TRBV20-1|TRBJ2-7
CSARVAPTGEQYF
>TRBV7-9|TRBJ2-2
CASSLRQGNTGELFF
>TRBV4-3|TRBJ1-4
CASSLTGEGEKLFF
>TRBV4-3|TRBJ1-2
CASSQVRGLPYGYTF
>TRBV6-1|TRBJ2-1
CASSRGTPSYNEQFF
>TRBV6-5|TRBJ2-2
CASIETGGTGELFF
>TRBV2|TRBJ2-5
CASSTTSEETQYF
>TRBV3-1|TRBJ2-3
CASSQDGDGSDTQYF
>TRBV5-1|TRBJ2-1
CASSLVYWASGANNEQFF
>TRBV20-1|TRBJ1-5
CSAVDSYSNQPQHF
>TRBV15|TRBJ2-7
CATSRGQGTYEQYF
>TRBV15|TRBJ2-7
CATSRDTGGSYEQYF
>TRBV9|TRBJ2-1
CASSATNSYNEQFF
>TRBV5-1|TRBJ2-2
CASSTSRAGGPAGELFF
>TRBV28|TRBJ1-1
CASSLWLENTEAFF
>TRBV12-3/TRBV12-4|TRBJ2-2
CASSPWTGAGSGELFF
>TRBV28|TRBJ1-1
CASRIQGNTEAFF
>TRBV10-3|TRBJ1-2
CAISGEQGQSDYGYTF
>TRBV27|TRBJ2-7
CASSLEPRYEQYF
>TRBV7-6|TRBJ2-1
CASSLTAETYNEQFF
>TRBV28|TRBJ2-1
CASSSTGGGPHGEQFF
>TRBV7-6|TRBJ2-7
CASAGPRVEEQYF
>TRBV10-2|TRBJ2-3
CASSESVSLSTDTQYF
>TRBV7-6|TRBJ2-1
CASSGHAAYSYNEQFF
>TRBV20-1|TRBJ1-2
CSARGQGRANYGYTF
>TRBV28|TRBJ1-2
CASSLAANYGYTF